This T cell receptor (beta chain) is drawn from a study of blood T cells in healthy people across ages. Study outcomes and limitations: The authors considered diversity estimates from one million T cells to be underestimates.

To note about this clonotype: Its specificity is not known.

Donors gave around 10 milliliters of peripheral blood apiece. Per sample, at least 6 micrograms of total RNA were extracted. V lost 4 bases and J lost 0, with 12 bases in between. The CDR3 extends over 15 amino acids. Germline lookup yields CDR1 MNHEY and CDR2 SVGEGT. A second roughly 6 to 11 cycle PCR used barcoded and J-beta primers. TCRdb reprocessed the 5' RACE reads via MiXCR and lists one record per CDR3 protein. Of under 700,000 distinct CDR3 sequences in the sample, less than 25% were seen once. The sample was also linked to a second study, of T cells of mothers and their children. According to that study: Sample barcodes plus 2-4 random nucleotides came from the M1S primer.

This TCR was sampled from a boy younger than 18 in good health. The chain employs TRBV6-2 or TRBV6-3 and TRBJ2-5, with D perhaps TRBD1 (6 bases). Sequenced sample: blood. The CDR3 sequence: CASSSLDRYQETQYF. The CDR3 bases are TGTGCCAGCAGTTCCCTGGACAGATACCAAGAGACCCAGTACTTC.